These 9 T cell receptor beta chains originate from one sample sequenced in a study of blood T cell repertoires in COVID-19. Repertoires were generated with immunoSEQ multiplex PCR, while TCRdb's copy carries only in-frame clones and drops some. The table includes under 150,000 clones, over 65% detected once. The sample comprised peripheral blood. Receptors were obtained from a man aged 25 to 40 with acute or convalescent COVID-19.

V usage is TRBV7-9 and J usage is TRBJ2-3; D might be TRBD1 (5 bases). The CDR3 is 16 residues long. V was clipped by 4 bases and J by 0 bases, with 14 bases between them. Germline CDR1 SEHNR, CDR2 FQNEAQ (reference sequence). Written as DNA, the CDR3 is TGTGCCAGCAGCTCCCGGGCAGGGCTGAGCACAGATACGCAGTATTTT. Translation: CASSSRAGLSTDTQYF.

The chain joins TRBV12-3 or TRBV12-4 to TRBJ1-5; no clear D. With 6 bases removed from V and 9 bases from J, the gap between germline ends came to 9 bases. CDR3 length: 11 amino acids. CDR3 coding DNA: TGTGCCAGCAGCTCGGGATGGCCCCAGCATTTT. Translating it yields CASSSGWPQHF.

V usage is TRBV4-2 and J usage is TRBJ2-3; the D gene is possibly TRBD2 (5 bases). CDR1 is LGHNA, CDR2 YNFKEQ, per germline. V lost 2 bases to trimming and J lost 2 bases, with 20 bases between them. The CDR3 spans 18 residues. The CDR3 sequence: CASSQPQMSPGFTDTQYF. The DNA of the CDR3 is TGTGCCAGCAGCCAACCGCAAATGAGTCCGGGGTTCACAGATACGCAGTATTTT.

The gene calls are TRBV27 and TRBJ1-5; 7 bases line up with TRBD1. Germline CDR1 reads MNHEY; CDR2 reads SMNVEV (reference sequence). The CDR3 is made up of 14 amino acids. V shed 6 bases, J shed 2 bases, and the junction held 4 bases outside the gene matches. CDR3 region: CASRNRGGNQPQHF. The DNA of the CDR3 is TGTGCCAGCAGGAACAGGGGAGGCAATCAGCCCCAGCATTTT.

This clone was observed a few times. The chain recombines TRBV5-1 with TRBJ2-5; TRBD1 aligns across 7 bases. Germline assignment: CDR1 SGHRS and CDR2 YFSETQ. V dropped 5 bases and J dropped 4; count of bases not matched to a gene: 5. The CDR3 runs 13 residues. CDR3 sequence: CASSPDRAETQYF. CDR3 coding DNA: TGCGCCAGCAGTCCCGACAGGGCAGAGACCCAGTACTTC.

This clone turned up a few times. The V gene is TRBV19, the J gene TRBJ2-5; D may be TRBD1 (5 bases). The CDR3 totals 14 residues. From germline, CDR1 is LNHDA and CDR2 SQIVND (reference sequence). Trimming left V 3 bases short and J 5 bases short, with 13 bases between. The CDR3 nucleotides are TGTGCCAGTAGTATGGGGCAGGGAAGGGAGACCCAGTACTTC. Encoded protein: CASSMGQGRETQYF.

The rearrangement links TRBV15 to TRBJ2-1; perhaps TRBD2 as D (6 bases). V was trimmed by 3 bases and J by 6 bases, leaving 15 bases between them. There are 15 residues in the CDR3. Per germline, CDR1 LNHNV and CDR2 YYDKDF (reference sequence). Written as DNA, the CDR3 is TGTGCCACCAGCAGGGGCGGGGCGGGGTTCAATGAGCAGTTCTTC. This sequence encodes CATSRGGAGFNEQFF.

The rearrangement joins TRBV20-1 to TRBJ2-7; 11 positions agree with TRBD2. The length of the CDR3 is 13 residues. J lost 4 bases, V lost 3 bases, and 2 bases had no gene match. Germline CDR1 and CDR2: DFQATT and SNEGSKA (reference sequence). CDR3 amino acids: CSASTSGSYEQYV. CDR3 nucleotides: TGCAGTGCTAGTACTAGCGGGAGTTACGAGCAGTACGTC.

The chain recombines TRBV7-2 with TRBJ1-3; 7 bases agree with TRBD1. Trimming cost V 3 bases and J 0 bases; bases outside gene matches: 11. The V gene's germline CDR1 is SGHTA and CDR2 FQGNSA. This CDR3 comprises 18 residues. The CDR3 spells CASSLGIYRGSSGNTIYF. The CDR3, as DNA: TGTGCCAGCAGCTTGGGGATTTACAGGGGCTCCTCTGGAAACACCATATATTTT. Full variable domain (missing parts from reference TRBV7-2 and TRBJ1-3): GAGVSQSPSNKVTEKGKDVELRCDPISGHTALYWYRQSLGQGLEFLIYFQGNSAPDKSGLPSDRFSAERTGGSVSTLTIQRTQQEDSAVYLCASSLGIYRGSSGNTIYFGEGSWLTVV.